The clone carrying this T cell receptor beta chain was counted between two and nine times. Its target is not known. Primers included in the PCR were 60 Vbeta and 13 Jbeta primers. Repertoires were generated with immunoSEQ multiplex PCR, while TCRdb's copy carries only in-frame clones and drops some. The sample holds 160,000 or so clones, 75% to 85% seen once. This record belongs to a study of cytomegalovirus exposure and HLA in healthy donors. In the study overall: As an earlier analysis found, some 170 million T cells yielded about 120 million unique TCR beta sequences.

CDR3 size: 14 residues. V dropped 1 base and J dropped 7; count of bases not matched to a gene: 6. Per germline, CDR1 SEHNR and CDR2 FQNEAQ (reference sequence). Regarding the study as a whole: Further analysis, carried out later, found HLA-associated TCR beta chains more clonally expanded than equally common other chains. A later analysis linked a missense variant in DCLRE1C to the trimming of TCR beta V and J genes.

The sequence derives from a man under 40 in good health and CMV-seronegative. The sequencing input was PBMCs. This rearrangement joins TRBV7-9 to TRBJ1-2, with TRBD1 identical over 7 bases. CDR3: CASSLDNPGGGYTF. DNA for the CDR3: TGTGCCAGCAGCTTAGACAACCCAGGGGGTGGCTACACCTTC.